What follows are 25 T cell receptor beta chains derived from one specimen sequenced in a study of OX40 agonist ivuxolimab in advanced cancers. Clones were read by immunoSEQ multiplex PCR, and TCRdb kept only the in-frame ones, dropping some. The repertoire consists of about 61,000 clones, with about 86% occurring once and the leading ten covering approximately 1.1%. Sample: CD4+ or CD8+ T cells sorted from blood, taken in a trial of the OX40 agonist ivuxolimab. The receptors derive from an adult with an advanced solid tumor such as melanoma, head and neck, liver or kidney cancer.

V usage is TRBV18 and J usage is TRBJ2-7; 8 bases line up with TRBD1. V was clipped by 8 bases and J by 3 bases; unmatched bases: 0. Germline V gene lookup returns CDR1 KGHSH and CDR2 LQKENI. There are 11 residues in the CDR3. CDR3: CASGQGYEQYF. CDR3 DNA: TGTGCCAGCGGACAGGGCTACGAGCAGTACTTC.

V and J are TRBV1 and TRBJ2-5; whether TRBD2, the table's D call, matches the DNA was not checked. TRBV1 is a listed pseudogene. The CDR3 has 16 residues. Here the CDR3 DNA reads TGCACCAGCAGCCAAGGGACTAGCGGAATCCAAGAGACCCAGTACTTC. It encodes CTSSQGTSGIQETQYF.

This clone was seen a few times. The chain has TRBV19 and TRBJ1-6; the D gene is possibly TRBD1 (5 bases). In germline, CDR1 is LNHDA, CDR2 SQIVND (reference sequence). The CDR3 spans 14 residues. The V gene lost 6 bases and the J gene lost 9 bases, with 15 bases spanning the gap. The CDR3 region is CASRGTGSTSPLHF. The CDR3 DNA follows: TGTGCCAGTAGGGGGACGGGGAGTACTTCACCCCTCCACTTT.

V and J are TRBV18 and TRBJ1-2; 10 nucleotides line up with TRBD1. V trimming: 5 bases; J trimming: 3 bases; junction bases outside the gene matches: 12. The CDR3 runs 17 residues. Germline-derived CDR1 and CDR2 are KGHSH and LQKENI. CDR3 DNA sequence: TGTGCCAGCTCATCAAACCGACAGGGGGCCCTGTACTATGGCTACACCTTC. Its protein product is CASSSNRQGALYYGYTF.

The rearrangement links TRBV4-1 to TRBJ1-4; D not resolved. CDR3 length: 15 residues. Germline assignment: CDR1 MGHRA and CDR2 YSYEKL. Trimming took off 1 base at V and 6 bases at J, with 12 bases between the two ends. The CDR3 nucleotides are TGCGCCAGCAGCCAAGTAGGGCAGATACATGAAAAACTGTTTTTT. Residues: CASSQVGQIHEKLFF.

The chain links TRBV7-9 to TRBJ2-2; D remains ambiguous. The CDR3 is 14 residues long. V lost 5 bases and J lost 1, with 8 bases in between. Per the germline V gene, CDR1 is SEHNR and CDR2 is FQNEAQ (reference sequence). The CDR3 DNA is TGTGCCAGCAGCGCCCTAAGGAACACCGGGGAGCTGTTTTTT. Amino acids: CASSALRNTGELFF.

This rearrangement joins TRBV7-9 to TRBJ1-2, with D unclear. Germline assignment: CDR1 SEHNR and CDR2 FQNEAQ (reference sequence). CDR3 length: 17 residues. Trimming took 6 bases from V and 4 from J, leaving 24 bases between them. The CDR3 region has the DNA TGTGCCAGCAGGCAAGTGGCGGAGGGTCCGGGTAGCTATGGCTACACCTTC. This translates into CASRQVAEGPGSYGYTF.

The chain carries TRBV5-1 and TRBJ1-2; 8 bases are a match to TRBD1. This CDR3 is built from 13 residues. Germline loops: CDR1 SGHRS, CDR2 YFSETQ. J lost 7 bases, V lost 0 bases, and 2 bases had no gene match. CDR3 DNA: TGCGCCAGCAGCTTGGGACAGGGGTTTGGCTACACCTTC. Amino acids: CASSLGQGFGYTF.

The J gene is TRBJ2-7, the V gene TRBV11-2, with D perhaps TRBD2 (5 bases). CDR1 and CDR2 (germline): SGHAT, FQNNGV. This CDR3 spans 15 amino acids. V was pared by 5 bases and J by 0 bases, with 14 bases between. In DNA, the CDR3 is TGTGCCAGCAGCAATGGACTCGCTAGCTCCTACGAGCAGTACTTC. Protein: CASSNGLASSYEQYF.

DNA of the CDR3: TGTGCCTGGGGGACACAGCCCTACGAGCAGTACTTC. It codes for CAWGTQPYEQYF. The chain employs TRBV30 and TRBJ2-7; maybe TRBD1 (6 bases). Germline-derived CDR1 and CDR2 are GTSNPN and SVGIG (reference sequence). The length of the CDR3 is 12 residues. The V end was cut by 5 bases, the J end by 2 bases, with 10 bases between. Full variable domain (remainder filled in from reference TRBV30 and TRBJ2-7): SQTIHQWPATLVQPVGSPLSLECTVEGTSNPNLYWYRQAAGRGLQLLFYSVGIGQISSEVPQNLSASRPQDRQFILSSKKLLLSDSGFYLCAWGTQPYEQYFGPGTRLTVT.

The gene calls are TRBV6-5 and TRBJ1-2; 9 bases agree with TRBD1. Germline V gives CDR1 MNHEY, CDR2 SVGAGI. With V trimmed by 6 bases and J by 7 bases, 6 bases remained unmatched. The CDR3 has 13 amino acids. The CDR3 DNA reads TGTGCCAGCAGGGGTACAGGGGGCGCTGGCTACACCTTC. It encodes CASRGTGGAGYTF.

Worth noting for this clone: One end of the junction does not line up with germline, which may come from a read error. The CDR3 loop reads CASRVAGGMLNF. The CDR3 nucleotides are TGTGCCAGCAGGGTAGCGGGGGGGATGTTAAACTTC. V gene TRBV11-2 combines with J gene TRBJ2-5, with TRBD2 matching 11 bases. Germline values: CDR1 SGHAT, CDR2 FQNNGV. There are 12 residues in the CDR3.

This chain connects TRBV5-1 to TRBJ1-4, with unresolved D. Germline lookup yields CDR1 SGHRS and CDR2 YFSETQ. This CDR3 is 14 amino acids long. V dropped 2 bases and J dropped 5 bases, with 10 bases sitting between them. The CDR3 DNA sequence: TGCGCCAGCAGCTTTTCAACGGGAAATGAAAAACTGTTTTTT. This translates into CASSFSTGNEKLFF. The full variable domain, with the rest looked up from reference TRBV5-1 and TRBJ1-4, is KAGVTQTPRYLIKTRGQQVTLSCSPISGHRSVSWYQQTPGQGLQFLFEYFSETQRNKGNFPGRFSGRQFSNSRSEMNVSTLELGDSALYLCASSFSTGNEKLFFGSGTQLSVL.

The chain is built from TRBV12-5 and TRBJ2-5, with TRBD1 matching 7 bases. The V gene end was trimmed by 5 bases and the J gene end by 1 base; junction bases not matched to a gene: 4. CDR1 and CDR2 (germline): LGHNT, FRNRAP. This CDR3 spans 14 amino acids. CDR3 region: CASGMGQRQETQYF. For the CDR3, the DNA is TGTGCTAGTGGTATGGGACAGCGCCAAGAGACCCAGTACTTC.

This clone appeared a single time. The chain carries TRBV2 and TRBJ1-5; D gene uncertain. The CDR3 spans 14 residues. Trimming removed 5 bases from V and 0 bases from J, with 8 bases in between. From germline, CDR1 is SNHLY and CDR2 FYNNEI. CDR3 nucleotides: TGTGCCAGCAGTCGACCATATAGCAATCAGCCCCAGCATTTT. This translates into CASSRPYSNQPQHF.

The CDR3 protein is CTSSPSRHRVKEKLFF. The CDR3 nucleotides read TGCACCAGCAGCCCCTCCAGGCACAGGGTCAAAGAAAAACTGTTTTTT. The V call is TRBV1, the J call TRBJ1-4; TRBD1 is taken as the D call from the table, unchecked against the DNA. TRBV1 is deemed a pseudogene. The CDR3 covers 16 residues.

The chain carries TRBV6-1 and TRBJ2-6, with D unresolved. V lost 4 bases, J lost 2 bases, and 12 bases lay in between. Germline values: CDR1 MNHNS, CDR2 SASEGT. The CDR3 is 16 amino acids. CDR3 in DNA: TGTGCCAGCAGTGGGTCCCTAAGGCCTGGGGCCAACGTCCTGACTTTC. It encodes CASSGSLRPGANVLTF.

For the CDR3, the DNA is TGTGCCAGCAGCTCCGGAGGGAACGGCTATGGCTACACCTTC. It translates to CASSSGGNGYGYTF. V gene TRBV7-3 combines with J gene TRBJ1-2; the D is unclear. V was clipped by 4 bases and J by 4 bases, with 13 bases between them. The CDR3 has 14 residues. The germline V gene encodes CDR1 SGHTA and CDR2 FQGTGA.

J is TRBJ1-3 and V is TRBV19, with TRBD1 as a possible D gene (5 bases). CDR1 is LNHDA and CDR2 is SQIVND in the germline V gene (reference sequence). The CDR3 runs 17 residues. Between the trimmed V and J ends, which lost 6 bases and 4 bases, there was a span of 22 bases. CDR3 residues: CASRRGTGTKRGNTIYF. For the CDR3, the DNA is TGTGCCAGTAGGAGAGGAACAGGCACGAAGAGGGGAAACACCATATATTTT.

The chain is built from TRBV19 and TRBJ1-2; TRBD1 matches at 7 bases. The ends lost 1 base at V and 8 bases at J; junction bases unmatched: 4. The CDR3 covers 13 residues. CDR1 and CDR2 (germline): LNHDA, SQIVND (reference sequence). CDR3 loop: CASSIVDRTGYTF. The CDR3 DNA reads TGTGCCAGTAGTATAGTGGACAGGACGGGCTACACCTTC.

This clone was detected once. The rearrangement links TRBV4-1 to TRBJ1-5, with TRBD1 identical over 7 bases. The CDR3 has 15 amino acids. J lost 11 bases, V lost 1 base, and 11 bases had no gene match. The V gene's germline CDR1 is MGHRA and CDR2 YSYEKL. In DNA form, the CDR3 reads TGCGCCAGCAGCCAAGCCGGGACAGCCGGCAAGGCCCAGCATTTT. This gives the protein CASSQAGTAGKAQHF.

A single count supports this clone. The genes are TRBV29-1 and TRBJ2-6, with TRBD1 matching 10 bases. V dropped 6 bases and J dropped 4; count of bases not matched to a gene: 9. Germline V lookup: CDR1 SQVTM, CDR2 ANQGSEA. CDR3 size: 16 residues. This CDR3 is CSVADRGRLGANVLTF. The CDR3 coding sequence is TGCAGCGTGGCAGACAGGGGGCGGTTGGGGGCCAACGTCCTGACTTTC.

The chain has TRBV7-2 and TRBJ1-4; D uncertain. CDR3 length equals 16 residues. Trimming took off 5 bases at V and 4 bases at J, with 17 bases between the two ends. The germline V gene has CDR1 SGHTA and CDR2 FQGNSA. The CDR3 region has the DNA TGTGCCAGCAGCCTAAGCCATGGACGGGTTAATGAAAAACTGTTTTTT. This codes for CASSLSHGRVNEKLFF.

In this sample, this clone turned up once. The chain has TRBV27 and TRBJ2-7, with 7 bases matching TRBD1. V lost 3 bases, J lost 3 bases, and 5 bases stayed unmatched. This CDR3 contains 14 residues. The V gene's germline CDR1 is MNHEY and CDR2 SMNVEV (reference sequence). The CDR3 region is CASSLFRGSYEQYF. The CDR3 DNA reads TGTGCCAGCAGTTTGTTCAGGGGGAGCTACGAGCAGTACTTC.

V and J are TRBV7-9 and TRBJ2-7; 7 nucleotides line up with TRBD1. The V and J ends lost 5 bases and 4 bases, in that order; junction bases with no gene match: 2. Germline CDR1 SEHNR, CDR2 FQNEAQ (reference sequence). The CDR3 has 12 residues. The CDR3 nucleotides are TGTGCCAGCAGCCTGACAGGGTACGAGCAGTACTTC. As protein: CASSLTGYEQYF.